What follows are 8 T cell receptor beta chains derived from one specimen sequenced in a study of shared clonotypes between healthy human individuals. Naive CD8 populations comprised CD45RO-negative cells positively selected for CCR7, excluding terminally differentiated effector memory CD45RA+ cells. Generated by immunoSEQ multiplex PCR, the TCRdb table keeps only in-frame clones and is missing some. The sample carries nearly 2 million clones, approximately 95% recorded once. Input material: naive CD8+ T cells sorted from blood. Source of these receptors: a man between 18 and 35 years old in good health.

This chain uses TRBV27 with TRBJ2-7, with D possibly matching TRBD2 (6 bases). The CDR3 runs to 14 residues. The germline CDR1 and CDR2 sequences are MNHEY and SMNVEV (reference sequence). The V gene lost 6 bases and the J gene lost 0 bases, with 12 bases spanning the gap. CDR3 sequence reads: CASRLLGGSYEQYF. CDR3 sequence (DNA): TGTGCCAGCAGGCTTCTGGGGGGCTCCTACGAGCAGTACTTC.

The rearrangement uses TRBV13 and TRBJ2-1; weak D call: TRBD2 (6 bases). CDR1 is PRHDT, CDR2 FYEKMQ, per germline (reference sequence). Trimming cost V 5 bases and J 1 base, with 21 bases left between them. The CDR3 is 18 residues long. The CDR3 DNA is TGTGCCAGCAGCCCACCCTTTAGCCAGGAGGGGTCCTACAATGAGCAGTTCTTC. Its translation is CASSPPFSQEGSYNEQFF.

As for this clone: The junction departs from the called germline gene at one end, perhaps through a read error. This chain connects TRBV28 to TRBJ1-1; D is perhaps TRBD1 (6 bases). CDR1 and CDR2 (germline): MDHEN, SYDVKM. The CDR3 consists of 13 residues. As DNA, the CDR3 is TGTGCCAGCCGTTTTTTTGACAGGCCTGAAGCTTTCTTT. Translation gives CASRFFDRPEAFF.

The chain recombines TRBV4-3 with TRBJ2-1; TRBD2 aligns across 7 bases. The junction had 12 bases not matched to a gene; V was cut back by 2 bases and J by 5 bases. Germline V gene sequence: CDR1 LGHNA, CDR2 YSLEER. This CDR3 is 17 amino acids long. The CDR3 protein is CASSQRGPAGAHNEQFF. The DNA for the CDR3 is TGCGCCAGCAGCCAAAGGGGACCGGCGGGAGCCCACAATGAGCAGTTCTTC.

The chain couples TRBV7-9 to TRBJ2-3; 10 nucleotides line up with TRBD1. CDR3 length equals 17 residues. Germline loops: CDR1 SEHNR, CDR2 FQNEAQ (reference sequence). Trimming cost V 1 base and J 0 bases; bases outside gene matches: 4. For the CDR3, the DNA is TGTGCCAGCAGCTTAGGACAGGGGGCCCTCAGCACAGATACGCAGTATTTT. Its protein product is CASSLGQGALSTDTQYF. The full variable domain, in which reference TRBV7-9 and TRBJ2-3 provide the parts outside the CDR3, is DTGVSQNPRHKITKRGQNVTFRCDPISEHNRLYWYRQTLGQGPEFLTYFQNEAQLEKSRLLSDRFSAERPKGSFSTLEIQRTEQGDSAMYLCASSLGQGALSTDTQYFGPGTRLTVL.

V and J are TRBV27 and TRBJ2-7; D is perhaps TRBD1 or TRBD2 (5 bases each). Germline V lookup: CDR1 MNHEY, CDR2 SMNVEV (reference sequence). V lost 4 bases to trimming and J lost 4 bases, with 11 bases between them. The CDR3 extends over 13 amino acids. CDR3 DNA sequence: TGTGCCAGCAGTTCCGGGACGAGATACGAGCAGTACTTC. This codes for CASSSGTRYEQYF.

The chain carries TRBV9 and TRBJ1-4, with a tentative D call TRBD1 (6 bases). The length of the CDR3 is 15 residues. V lost 0 bases and J 3 bases, leaving 9 bases between the germline ends. Germline V lookup: CDR1 SGDLS, CDR2 YYNGEE. The CDR3 nucleotides are TGTGCCAGCAGCGTAGACGGACAGCCTAATGAAAAACTGTTTTTT. Protein sequence: CASSVDGQPNEKLFF.

This chain connects TRBV10-3 to TRBJ1-5; maybe TRBD1 (5 bases). Germline V lookup: CDR1 ENHRY, CDR2 SYGVKD. The CDR3 extends over 15 amino acids. Trimming cost V 0 bases and J 7 bases, with 13 bases left between them. This chain's CDR3 is CAISESGQGGQPQHF. DNA of the CDR3: TGTGCCATCAGTGAGTCGGGGCAGGGTGGCCAGCCCCAGCATTTT.